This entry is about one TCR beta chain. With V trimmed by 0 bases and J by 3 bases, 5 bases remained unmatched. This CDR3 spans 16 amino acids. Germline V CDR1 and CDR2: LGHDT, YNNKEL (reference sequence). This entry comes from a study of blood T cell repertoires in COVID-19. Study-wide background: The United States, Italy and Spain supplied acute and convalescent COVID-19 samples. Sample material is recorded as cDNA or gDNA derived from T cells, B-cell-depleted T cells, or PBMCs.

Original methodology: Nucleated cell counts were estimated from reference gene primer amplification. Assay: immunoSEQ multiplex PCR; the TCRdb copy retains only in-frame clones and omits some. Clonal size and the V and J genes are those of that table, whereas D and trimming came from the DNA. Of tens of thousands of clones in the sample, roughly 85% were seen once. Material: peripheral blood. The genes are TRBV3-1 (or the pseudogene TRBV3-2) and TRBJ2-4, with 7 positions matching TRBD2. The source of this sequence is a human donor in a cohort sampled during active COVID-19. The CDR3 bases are TGTGCCAGCAGCCAAGATCGGGGGGTTGGCAAAAACATTCAGTACTTC. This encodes CASSQDRGVGKNIQYF.